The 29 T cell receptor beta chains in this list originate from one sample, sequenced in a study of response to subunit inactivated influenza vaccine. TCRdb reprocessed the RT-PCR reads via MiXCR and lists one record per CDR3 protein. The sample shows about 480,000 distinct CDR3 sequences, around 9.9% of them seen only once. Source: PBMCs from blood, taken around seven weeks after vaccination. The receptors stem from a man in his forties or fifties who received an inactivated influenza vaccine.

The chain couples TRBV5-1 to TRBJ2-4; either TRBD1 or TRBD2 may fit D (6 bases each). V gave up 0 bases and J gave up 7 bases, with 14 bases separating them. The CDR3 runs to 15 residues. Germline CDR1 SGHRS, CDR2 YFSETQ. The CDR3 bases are TGCGCCAGCAGCTTGGATGAGCTAGGGGGGAACATTCAGTACTTC. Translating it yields CASSLDELGGNIQYF.

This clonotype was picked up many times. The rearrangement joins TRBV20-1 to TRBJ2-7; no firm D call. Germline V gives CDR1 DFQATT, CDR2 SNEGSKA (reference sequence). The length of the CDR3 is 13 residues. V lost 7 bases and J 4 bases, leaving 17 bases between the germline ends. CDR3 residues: CSVLELGKYEQYF. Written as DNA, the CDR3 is TGCAGTGTACTTGAACTGGGGAAATACGAGCAGTACTTC.

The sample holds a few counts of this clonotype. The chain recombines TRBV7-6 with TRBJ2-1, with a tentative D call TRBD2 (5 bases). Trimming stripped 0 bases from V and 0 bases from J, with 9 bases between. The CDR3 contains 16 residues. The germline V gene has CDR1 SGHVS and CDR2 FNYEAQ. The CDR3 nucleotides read TGTGCCAGCAGCTTAGCTGGGAGTAGCTCCTACAATGAGCAGTTCTTC. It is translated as CASSLAGSSSYNEQFF.

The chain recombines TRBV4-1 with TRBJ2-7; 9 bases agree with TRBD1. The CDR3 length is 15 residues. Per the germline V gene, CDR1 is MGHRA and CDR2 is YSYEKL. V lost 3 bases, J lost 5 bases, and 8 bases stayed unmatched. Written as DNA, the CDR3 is TGCGCCAGCAGCCAGCCCGGGACAGGGAGGAACGAGCAGTACTTC. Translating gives CASSQPGTGRNEQYF.

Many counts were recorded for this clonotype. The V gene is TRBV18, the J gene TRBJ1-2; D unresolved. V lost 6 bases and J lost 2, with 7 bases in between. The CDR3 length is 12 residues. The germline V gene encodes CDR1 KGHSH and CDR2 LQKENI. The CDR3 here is CASSLRNYGYTF. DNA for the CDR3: TGTGCCAGCTCCTTGCGGAACTATGGCTACACCTTC.

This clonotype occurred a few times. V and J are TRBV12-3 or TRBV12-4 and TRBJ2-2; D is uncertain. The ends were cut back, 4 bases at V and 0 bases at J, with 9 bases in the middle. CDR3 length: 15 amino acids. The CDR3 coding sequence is TGTGCCAGCAGTTGGTTGGCCACGAACACCGGGGAGCTGTTTTTT. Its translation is CASSWLATNTGELFF.

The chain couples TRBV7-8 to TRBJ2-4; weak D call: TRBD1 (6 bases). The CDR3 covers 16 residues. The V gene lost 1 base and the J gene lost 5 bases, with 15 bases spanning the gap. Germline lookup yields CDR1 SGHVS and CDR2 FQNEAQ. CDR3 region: CASSLGRRRGENIQYF. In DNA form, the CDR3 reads TGTGCCAGCAGCTTAGGTCGACGCAGGGGTGAAAACATTCAGTACTTC.

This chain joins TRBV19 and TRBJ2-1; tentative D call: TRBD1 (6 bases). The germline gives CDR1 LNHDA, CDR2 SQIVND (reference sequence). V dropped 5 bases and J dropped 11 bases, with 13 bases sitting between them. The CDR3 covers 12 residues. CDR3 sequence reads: CASSPQGQKQFF. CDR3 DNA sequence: TGTGCCAGTAGTCCCCAAGGACAGAAGCAGTTCTTC.

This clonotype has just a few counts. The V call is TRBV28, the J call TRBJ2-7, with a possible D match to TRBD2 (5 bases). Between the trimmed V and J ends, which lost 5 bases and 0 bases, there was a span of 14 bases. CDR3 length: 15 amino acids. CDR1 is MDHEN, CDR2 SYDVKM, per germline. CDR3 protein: CASSHSSGNSYEQYF. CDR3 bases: TGTGCCAGCAGTCACTCCTCCGGGAACTCCTACGAGCAGTACTTC.

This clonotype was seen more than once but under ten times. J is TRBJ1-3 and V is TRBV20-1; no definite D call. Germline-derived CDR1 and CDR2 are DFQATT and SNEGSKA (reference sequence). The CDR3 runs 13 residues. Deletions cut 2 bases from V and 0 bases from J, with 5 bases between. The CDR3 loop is CSARQSSGNTIYF. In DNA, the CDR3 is TGCAGTGCTAGACAGAGCTCTGGAAACACCATATATTTT.

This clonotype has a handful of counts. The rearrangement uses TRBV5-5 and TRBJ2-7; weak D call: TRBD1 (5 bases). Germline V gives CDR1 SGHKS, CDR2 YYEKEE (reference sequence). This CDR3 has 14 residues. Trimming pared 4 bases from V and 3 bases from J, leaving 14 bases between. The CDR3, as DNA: TGTGCCAGCAGCCCCCGGACAACCTACTACGAGCAGTACTTC. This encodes CASSPRTTYYEQYF.

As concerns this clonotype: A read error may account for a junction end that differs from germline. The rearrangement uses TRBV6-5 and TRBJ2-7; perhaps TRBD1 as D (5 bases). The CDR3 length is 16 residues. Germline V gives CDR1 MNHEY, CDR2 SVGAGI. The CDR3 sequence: CASSYHRPGMEYVQYF. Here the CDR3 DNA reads TGTGCCAGCAGTTACCATCGTCCAGGGATGGAGTACGTGCAGTACTTC.

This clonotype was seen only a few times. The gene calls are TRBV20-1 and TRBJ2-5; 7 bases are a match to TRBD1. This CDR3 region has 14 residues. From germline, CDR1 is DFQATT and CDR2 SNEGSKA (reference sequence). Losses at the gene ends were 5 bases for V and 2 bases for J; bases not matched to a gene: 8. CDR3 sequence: CSASSGTAQETQYF. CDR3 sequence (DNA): TGCAGTGCTTCTTCCGGGACAGCACAAGAGACCCAGTACTTC.

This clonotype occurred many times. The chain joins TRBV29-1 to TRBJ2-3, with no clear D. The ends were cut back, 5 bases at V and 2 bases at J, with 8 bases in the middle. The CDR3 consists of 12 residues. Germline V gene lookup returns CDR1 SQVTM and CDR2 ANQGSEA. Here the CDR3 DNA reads TGCAGCGTTCTCGAGGCCACAGATACGCAGTATTTT. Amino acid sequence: CSVLEATDTQYF.

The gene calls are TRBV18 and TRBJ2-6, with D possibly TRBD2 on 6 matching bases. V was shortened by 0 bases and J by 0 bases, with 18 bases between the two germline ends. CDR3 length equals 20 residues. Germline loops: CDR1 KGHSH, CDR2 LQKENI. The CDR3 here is CASSPPALAGRISGANVLTF. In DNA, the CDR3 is TGTGCCAGCTCACCACCGGCGCTGGCGGGGCGAATCTCTGGGGCCAACGTCCTGACTTTC.

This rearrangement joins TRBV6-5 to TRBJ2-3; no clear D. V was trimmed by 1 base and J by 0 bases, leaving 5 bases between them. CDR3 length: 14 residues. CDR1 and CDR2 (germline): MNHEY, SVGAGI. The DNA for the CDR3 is TGTGCCAGCAGTTACTGGCAGAGCACAGATACGCAGTATTTT. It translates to CASSYWQSTDTQYF.

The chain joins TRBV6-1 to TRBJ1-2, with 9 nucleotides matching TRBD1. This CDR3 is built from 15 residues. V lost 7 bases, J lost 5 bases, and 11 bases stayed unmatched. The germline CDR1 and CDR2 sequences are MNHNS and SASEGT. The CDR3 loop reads CASNPGQGGAYGYTF. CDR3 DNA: TGTGCCAGCAACCCGGGACAGGGTGGTGCATATGGCTACACCTTC.

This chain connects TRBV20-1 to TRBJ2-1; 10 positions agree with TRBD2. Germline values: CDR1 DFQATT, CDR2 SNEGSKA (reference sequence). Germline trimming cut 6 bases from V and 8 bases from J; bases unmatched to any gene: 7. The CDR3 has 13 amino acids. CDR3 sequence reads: CSAPTSGKDEQFF. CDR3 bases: TGCAGTGCGCCCACTAGCGGGAAGGATGAGCAGTTCTTC.

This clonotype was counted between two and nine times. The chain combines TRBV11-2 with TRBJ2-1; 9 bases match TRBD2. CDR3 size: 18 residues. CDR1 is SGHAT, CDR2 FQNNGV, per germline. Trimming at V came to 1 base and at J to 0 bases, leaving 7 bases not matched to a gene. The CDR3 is CASSLVWSSGSSYNEQFF. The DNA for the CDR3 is TGTGCCAGCAGCTTAGTGTGGAGTAGCGGGAGCTCCTACAATGAGCAGTTCTTC. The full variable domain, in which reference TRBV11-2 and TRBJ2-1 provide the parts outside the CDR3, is EAGVAQSPRYKIIEKRQSVAFWCNPISGHATLYWYQQILGQGPKLLIQFQNNGVVDDSQLPKDRFSAERLKGVDSTLKIQPAKLEDSAVYLCASSLVWSSGSSYNEQFFGPGTRLTVL.

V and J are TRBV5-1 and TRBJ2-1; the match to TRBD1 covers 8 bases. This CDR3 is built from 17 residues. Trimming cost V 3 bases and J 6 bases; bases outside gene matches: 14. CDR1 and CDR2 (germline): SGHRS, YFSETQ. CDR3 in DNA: TGCGCCAGCAGCTATGACGTAGGGACAGGAAAGGGCAATGAGCAGTTCTTC. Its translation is CASSYDVGTGKGNEQFF.

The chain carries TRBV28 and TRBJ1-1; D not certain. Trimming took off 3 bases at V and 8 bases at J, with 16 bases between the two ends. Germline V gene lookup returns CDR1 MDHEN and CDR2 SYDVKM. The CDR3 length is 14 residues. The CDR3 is CASSFGGTVGEAFF. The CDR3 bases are TGTGCCAGCAGTTTTGGTGGCACCGTCGGGGAAGCTTTCTTT.

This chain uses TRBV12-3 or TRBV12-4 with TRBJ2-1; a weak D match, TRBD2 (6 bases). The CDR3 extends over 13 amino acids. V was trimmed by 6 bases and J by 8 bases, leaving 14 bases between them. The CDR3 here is CASRGGVGDEQFF. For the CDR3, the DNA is TGTGCCAGCAGGGGCGGGGTTGGAGATGAGCAGTTCTTC.

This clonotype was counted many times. Here the CDR3 DNA reads TGTGCCAGCAGTCCCACTGACAGGGAGGTTGAAAAACTGTTTTTT. This codes for CASSPTDREVEKLFF. V usage is TRBV12-3 or TRBV12-4 and J usage is TRBJ1-4, with TRBD1 matching 7 bases. The CDR3 is 15 amino acids. Losses at the gene ends were 5 bases for V and 7 bases for J; bases not matched to a gene: 10.

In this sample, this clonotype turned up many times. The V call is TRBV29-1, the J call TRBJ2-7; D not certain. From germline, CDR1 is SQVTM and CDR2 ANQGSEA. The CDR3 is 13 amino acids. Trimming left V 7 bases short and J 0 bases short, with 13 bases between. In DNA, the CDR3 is TGCAGCGCCCCCAGCGCGCCCTCCTACGAGCAGTACTTC. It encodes CSAPSAPSYEQYF.

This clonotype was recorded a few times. The CDR3 is CATSGIAGYQETQYF. CDR3 coding DNA: TGTGCCACCAGTGGAATAGCGGGGTACCAAGAGACCCAGTACTTC. The chain links TRBV24-1 to TRBJ2-5; TRBD2 matches 8 bases. This CDR3 spans 15 amino acids. In germline, CDR1 is KGHDR, CDR2 SFDVKD. V was pared by 5 bases and J by 0 bases, with 4 bases of the junction left unmatched.

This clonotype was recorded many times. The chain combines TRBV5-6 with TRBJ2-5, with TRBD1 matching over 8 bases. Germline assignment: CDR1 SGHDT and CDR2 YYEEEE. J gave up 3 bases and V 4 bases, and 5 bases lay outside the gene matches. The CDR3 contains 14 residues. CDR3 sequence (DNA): TGTGCCAGCAGCGAACCGGGACAGGAAGAGACCCAGTACTTC. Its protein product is CASSEPGQEETQYF.

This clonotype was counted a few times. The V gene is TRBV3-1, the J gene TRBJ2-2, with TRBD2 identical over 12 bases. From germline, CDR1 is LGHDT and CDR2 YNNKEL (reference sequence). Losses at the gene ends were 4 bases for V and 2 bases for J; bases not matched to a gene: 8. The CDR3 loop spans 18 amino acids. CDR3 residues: CASSPQTSGGRNTGELFF. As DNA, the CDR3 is TGTGCCAGCAGCCCCCAGACTAGCGGGGGCCGAAACACCGGGGAGCTGTTTTTT.

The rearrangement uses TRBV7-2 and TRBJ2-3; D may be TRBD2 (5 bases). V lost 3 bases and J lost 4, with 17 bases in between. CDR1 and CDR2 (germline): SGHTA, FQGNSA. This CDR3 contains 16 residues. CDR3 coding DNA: TGTGCCAGCAGCTTTTTGTCCCCCGGAGCGGCAGATACGCAGTATTTT. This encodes CASSFLSPGAADTQYF.

Here the CDR3 reads CASSLEGAGVIDTQYF. In DNA form, the CDR3 reads TGTGCCAGCAGCTTAGAGGGGGCGGGGGTTATAGATACGCAGTATTTT. The chain is built from TRBV7-2 and TRBJ2-3; D might be TRBD1 or TRBD2, each matching 7 bases. With 1 base removed from V and 5 bases from J, the gap between germline ends came to 16 bases. In germline, CDR1 is SGHTA, CDR2 FQGNSA. The CDR3 has 16 amino acids.